Below are 15 T cell receptor beta chains sequenced from a single sample in a study of T cells in Graves' hyperthyroidism and ophthalmopathy. Template material for amplifying TCR beta CDR3 regions consisted of RNA transcripts. An initial round of RT-PCR targeting the TCR CDR3 relied on the HTBI primer set. Each CDR3 protein is one row after TCRdb ran MiXCR on the multiplex PCR reads. Of fewer than 550,000 distinct CDR3 sequences listed, 15% to 19% are singletons. Material for sequencing was blood. The source is a woman aged 18-29 years with Graves' hyperthyroidism.

This clonotype has at least ten counts. The chain joins TRBV2 to TRBJ2-3; unclear D gene. Germline lookup yields CDR1 SNHLY and CDR2 FYNNEI. V was clipped by 4 bases and J by 14 bases, with 16 bases between them. The CDR3 has 12 amino acids. For the CDR3, the DNA is TGTGCCAGCAGTGGTGACTTCACCCTATGGTATTTT. Translation gives CASSGDFTLWYF.

Ten or more counts support this clonotype. V usage is TRBV12-3 or TRBV12-4 and J usage is TRBJ1-1; D gene ambiguous. This CDR3 region has 12 residues. V lost 6 bases and J lost 7, with 12 bases in between. In DNA form, the CDR3 reads TGTGCCAGCAGCCCGGGTGGGAGTGAAGCTTTCTTT. It translates to CASSPGGSEAFF.

The sample holds many counts of this clonotype. The rearrangement joins TRBV3-1 to TRBJ2-3, with 11 bases identical to TRBD2. The CDR3 sequence is 16 residues long. V lost 2 bases to trimming and J lost 3 bases; unmatched junction nucleotides: 4. Germline CDR1 LGHDT, CDR2 YNNKEL (reference sequence). The CDR3 loop is CASSQQTSGRTDTQYF. The DNA of the CDR3 is TGTGCCAGCAGCCAACAAACTAGCGGGAGAACAGATACGCAGTATTTT.

This clonotype was counted between two and nine times. This could be a read error, since a much larger clone is one nucleotide away. V gene TRBV5-6 combines with J gene TRBJ2-3; the D call may be TRBD1 or TRBD2 (5 bases each). This CDR3 region has 14 residues. Trimming removed 4 bases at V and 2 bases at J, with 11 bases between. Germline loops: CDR1 SGHDT, CDR2 YYEEEE. CDR3 region: CASSGGPNTDTQYF. CDR3 nucleotides: TGTGCCAGCAGCGGGGGACCGAACACAGATACGCAGTATTTT.

This clonotype was observed many times. V gene TRBV7-2 combines with J gene TRBJ2-5; D is undetermined. CDR1 SGHTA and CDR2 FQGNSA come from the germline V gene. This CDR3 is built from 11 residues. The V end was cut by 4 bases, the J end by 5 bases, with 5 bases between. CDR3 region: CASSSAETQYF. For the CDR3, the DNA is TGTGCCAGCAGCTCCGCGGAGACCCAGTACTTC.

In regard to this clonotype: Being one base from a much bigger clone, this may be a read error. Here the CDR3 reads CASRNSTDAQYF. The DNA of the CDR3 is TGTGCCAGCAGAAATAGCACAGATGCGCAGTATTTT. This rearrangement joins TRBV2 to TRBJ2-3; no clear D. This CDR3 comprises 12 residues. Germline V gene lookup returns CDR1 SNHLY and CDR2 FYNNEI.

This rearrangement joins TRBV20-1 to TRBJ2-3, with TRBD2 identical over 13 bases. V lost 3 bases and J lost 4; bases outside the gene matches: 10. Per germline, CDR1 DFQATT and CDR2 SNEGSKA (reference sequence). This CDR3 has 17 amino acids. Written as DNA, the CDR3 is TGCAGTGCTAGTGGACTAGCGGGGGCTCCTGCCCCAGATACGCAGTATTTT. Residues: CSASGLAGAPAPDTQYF.

This clonotype was observed a few times. The rearrangement uses TRBV9 and TRBJ2-1; 8 positions agree with TRBD2. This CDR3 is built from 15 residues. V gave up 0 bases and J gave up 5 bases; unmatched junction bases: 4. Per the germline V gene, CDR1 is SGDLS and CDR2 is YYNGEE. Here the CDR3 reads CASSVAGGPHNEQFF. The DNA for the CDR3 is TGTGCCAGCAGCGTAGCGGGGGGGCCCCACAATGAGCAGTTCTTC.

This clonotype was counted ten times or more. V usage is TRBV6-2 or TRBV6-3 and J usage is TRBJ2-6, with TRBD2 as a possible D gene (6 bases). Trimming left V 4 bases short and J 3 bases short, with 13 bases between. The V gene's germline CDR1 is MNHEY and CDR2 SVGEGT. This CDR3 spans 16 amino acids. The CDR3 bases are TGTGCCAGCAGTTTTACCGGAGGGAGTGGGGCCAACGTCCTGACTTTC. Translating gives CASSFTGGSGANVLTF.

Ten or more counts support this clonotype. J is TRBJ2-1 and V is TRBV10-1; 10 positions match TRBD2. This CDR3 has 17 residues. Per germline, CDR1 WNHNN and CDR2 SYGVQD (reference sequence). V trimming: 3 bases; J trimming: 1 base; junction bases outside the gene matches: 6. As DNA, the CDR3 is TGCGCCAGCAGTGATTCCCTAGCGGGAGAGTCCTACAATGAGCAGTTCTTC. Translation: CASSDSLAGESYNEQFF.

Points on this clonotype: Its ends do not fully match the called genes, so a read error is possible. The chain links TRBV12-3 or TRBV12-4 to TRBJ1-4; 8 nucleotides line up with TRBD1. The CDR3 runs to 14 residues. The CDR3: CASSSQGGGEKLCF. CDR3 nucleotide sequence: TGTGCCAGCAGTTCACAGGGGGGAGGTGAAAAACTGTGTTTT.

This clonotype was detected many times. The rearrangement uses TRBV20-1 and TRBJ2-3; weak D call: TRBD2 (5 bases). CDR3 length: 14 amino acids. Germline CDR1 is DFQATT and CDR2 is SNEGSKA (reference sequence). This CDR3 is CSGGIAGFTDTQYF. CDR3 DNA: TGCAGCGGAGGCATCGCGGGTTTCACAGATACGCAGTATTTT.

This clonotype was detected a few times. The rearrangement links TRBV9 to TRBJ2-3; D possibly corresponds to TRBD2 (5 bases). The CDR3 is 16 amino acids. In germline, CDR1 is SGDLS, CDR2 YYNGEE. V was clipped by 1 base and J by 6 bases, with 18 bases between them. CDR3 sequence (DNA): TGTGCCAGCAGCGTAATTGAGCGGAGCCGAGTGGATACGCAGTATTTT. Translated: CASSVIERSRVDTQYF. Full variable domain (rest looked up from reference TRBV9 and TRBJ2-3): DSGVTQTPKHLITATGQRVTLRCSPRSGDLSVYWYQQSLDQGLQFLIQYYNGEERAKGNILERFSAQQFPDLHSELNLSSLELGDSALYFCASSVIERSRVDTQYFGPGTRLTVL.

This clonotype has a count of ten or more. The rearrangement joins TRBV5-4 to TRBJ1-2, with D unresolved. V dropped 0 bases and J dropped 0 bases, with 9 bases sitting between them. This CDR3 region has 15 residues. The germline V gene encodes CDR1 SGHNT and CDR2 YYREEE (reference sequence). CDR3 nucleotide sequence: TGTGCCAGCAGCTTGGAGGGAAGATCTAACTATGGCTACACCTTC. Protein product: CASSLEGRSNYGYTF.

This clonotype has at least ten counts. The rearrangement joins TRBV30 to TRBJ2-1; 9 positions match TRBD1. This CDR3 comprises 14 residues. From germline, CDR1 is GTSNPN and CDR2 SVGIG (reference sequence). Unmatched junction bases numbered 8, after V lost 4 bases and J lost 7 bases. CDR3 coding DNA: TGTGCCTGGAACCCCGGACAGGGGAGGAATGAGCAGTTCTTC. Translated, it gives CAWNPGQGRNEQFF.